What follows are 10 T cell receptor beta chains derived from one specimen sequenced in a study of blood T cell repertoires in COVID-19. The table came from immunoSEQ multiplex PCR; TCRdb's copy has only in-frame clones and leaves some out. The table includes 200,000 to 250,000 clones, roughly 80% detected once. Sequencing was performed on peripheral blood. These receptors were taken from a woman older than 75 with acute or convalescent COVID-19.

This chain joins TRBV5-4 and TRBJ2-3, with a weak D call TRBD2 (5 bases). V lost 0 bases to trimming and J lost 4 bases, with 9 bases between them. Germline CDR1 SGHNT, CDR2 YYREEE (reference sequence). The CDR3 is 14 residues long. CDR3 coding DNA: TGTGCCAGCAGCTTGGCGAGTAGCGCAGATACGCAGTATTTT. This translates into CASSLASSADTQYF.

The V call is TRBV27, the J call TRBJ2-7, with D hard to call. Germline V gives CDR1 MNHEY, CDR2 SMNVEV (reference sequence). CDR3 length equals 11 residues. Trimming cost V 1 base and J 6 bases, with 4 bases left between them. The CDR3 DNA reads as TGTGCCAGCAGTTTATTCGGCGAGCAGTACTTC. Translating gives CASSLFGEQYF.

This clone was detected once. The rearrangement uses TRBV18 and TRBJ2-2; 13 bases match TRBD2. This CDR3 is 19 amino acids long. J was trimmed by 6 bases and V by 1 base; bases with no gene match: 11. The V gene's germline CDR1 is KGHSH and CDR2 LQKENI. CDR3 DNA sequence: TGTGCCAGCTCACCACGACTAGCGGGGGGCCCTACCGCCGCCGGGGAGCTGTTTTTT. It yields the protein CASSPRLAGGPTAAGELFF.

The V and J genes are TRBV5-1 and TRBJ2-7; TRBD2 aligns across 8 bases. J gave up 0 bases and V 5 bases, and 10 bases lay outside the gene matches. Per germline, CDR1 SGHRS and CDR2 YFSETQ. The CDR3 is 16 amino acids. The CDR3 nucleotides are TGCGCCAGCAGTCCTACCCCGGGAGGGTACTCCTACGAGCAGTACTTC. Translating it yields CASSPTPGGYSYEQYF.

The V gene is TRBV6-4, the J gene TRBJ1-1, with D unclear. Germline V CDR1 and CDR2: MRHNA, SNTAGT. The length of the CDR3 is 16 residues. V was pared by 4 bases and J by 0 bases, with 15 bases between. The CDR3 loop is CASSVVKQLMNTEAFF. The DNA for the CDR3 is TGTGCCAGCAGTGTCGTCAAACAGCTCATGAACACTGAAGCTTTCTTT.

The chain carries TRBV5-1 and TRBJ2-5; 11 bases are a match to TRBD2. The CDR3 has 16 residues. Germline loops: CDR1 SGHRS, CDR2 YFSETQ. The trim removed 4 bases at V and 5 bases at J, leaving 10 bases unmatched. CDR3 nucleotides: TGCGCCAGCAGCGTAGGGACTAGCGGCGGCGTCGAGACCCAGTACTTC. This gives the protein CASSVGTSGGVETQYF.

The CDR3: CASSSDIPNGLARYEQYF. DNA of the CDR3: TGTGCCAGCAGTAGTGATATCCCTAACGGACTAGCGCGCTACGAGCAGTACTTC. This chain connects TRBV2 to TRBJ2-7, with 9 positions matching TRBD2. The germline CDR1 and CDR2 sequences are SNHLY and FYNNEI. The CDR3 sequence is 18 residues long. The J segment lost 3 bases and the V segment lost 5 bases, leaving 17 bases of the junction unmatched. The full variable domain, with the rest looked up from reference TRBV2 and TRBJ2-7, is EPEVTQTPSHQVTQMGQEVILRCVPISNHLYFYWYRQILGQKVEFLVSFYNNEISEKSEIFDDQFSVERPDGSNFTLKIRSTKLEDSAMYFCASSSDIPNGLARYEQYFGPGTRLTVT.

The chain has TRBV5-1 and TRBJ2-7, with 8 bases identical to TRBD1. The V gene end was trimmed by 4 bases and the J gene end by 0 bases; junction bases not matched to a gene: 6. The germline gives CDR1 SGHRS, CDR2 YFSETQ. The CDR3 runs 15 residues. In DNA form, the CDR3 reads TGCGCCAGCAGCCCAACAGGGGGGAGCTCCTACGAGCAGTACTTC. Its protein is CASSPTGGSSYEQYF.

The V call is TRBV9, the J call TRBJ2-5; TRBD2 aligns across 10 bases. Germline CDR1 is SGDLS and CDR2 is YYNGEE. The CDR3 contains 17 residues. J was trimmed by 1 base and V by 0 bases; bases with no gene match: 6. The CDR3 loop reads CASSVATRTSGQETQYF. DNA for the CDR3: TGTGCCAGCAGCGTAGCTACAAGGACTAGCGGCCAAGAGACCCAGTACTTC.

The CDR3 sequence: CASSPFSGGASTDTQYF. CDR3 DNA: TGTGCCAGCTCACCGTTTTCGGGGGGGGCAAGCACAGATACGCAGTATTTT. The genes are TRBV18 and TRBJ2-3; 8 bases agree with TRBD2. Looked up from germline, CDR1 is KGHSH and CDR2 is LQKENI. The CDR3 totals 17 residues. Germline trimming cut 3 bases from V and 0 bases from J; bases unmatched to any gene: 8.